These T cell receptor beta chains were read from a single sample in a study of early T cells in non-severe SARS-CoV-2 infection. A single record per CDR3 protein comes from TCRdb applying MiXCR to the 5' RACE reads. In the table there are 64,000 or so distinct CDR3 sequences, about 12% of which are singletons. Sequenced: whole blood. The source of these receptors is an adult who was a healthcare worker with PCR-confirmed SARS-CoV-2 infection or an uninfected control (not recorded which). Both conserved end residues are part of each CDR3. The D gene is left open where the match is weak. For some rows the clone size is stated as once, few or many, or as a class when expanded; others skip it.

v_call	d_call	clone_size	j_call	cdr3_aa	cdr3_nt
TRBV6-6	.	few	TRBJ2-1	CASSPFVAPPAYNEQFF	TGTGCCAGCAGCCCCTTTGTGGCGCCTCCTGCCTACAATGAGCAGTTCTTC
TRBV11-2	.	.	TRBJ1-1	CASSFDDRPTEVFF	TGTGCCAGCAGTTTCGACGACAGGCCCACTGAAGTTTTCTTT
TRBV3-1	.	.	TRBJ2-6	CASSQRYPSSGANVLTF	TGTGCCAGCAGCCAACGGTATCCAAGCTCTGGGGCCAACGTCCTGACTTTC
TRBV5-6	.	.	TRBJ1-6	CASSLYRTDNSPLHF	TGTGCCAGCAGCCTATACCGGACGGATAATTCACCCCTCCACTTT
TRBV5-1	.	many	TRBJ2-3	CASSLEEPLGDTQYF	TGCGCCAGCAGCTTGGAAGAACCGCTCGGAGATACGCAGTATTTT
TRBV7-2	.	few	TRBJ2-1	CASSPTSSSYNEQFF	TGTGCCAGCAGCCCGACTAGTAGCTCCTACAATGAGCAGTTCTTC
TRBV6-2/TRBV6-3	.	many	TRBJ2-1	CASSFFPYNEQFF	TGTGCCAGCAGTTTTTTCCCGTACAATGAGCAGTTCTTC
TRBV6-1	TRBD2	.	TRBJ2-7	CASRGTSGVYYEQYF	TGTGCCAGCAGGGGCACTAGCGGGGTCTACTACGAGCAGTACTTC
TRBV5-1	.	many	TRBJ2-3	CASSPGATDTQYF	TGCGCCAGCAGCCCTGGTGCAACAGATACGCAGTATTTT
TRBV3-1	.	few	TRBJ2-2	CASSRTGPGELFF	TGTGCCAGCAGTCGCACAGGGCCCGGGGAGCTGTTTTTT
TRBV5-1	.	few	TRBJ1-6	CASSIRGEVSPLHF	TGCGCCAGCAGCATCCGGGGCGAGGTTTCACCCCTCCACTTT
TRBV7-9	.	.	TRBJ1-1	CASSLREGDTEAFF	TGTGCCAGCAGCTTAAGGGAAGGGGACACTGAAGCTTTCTTT
TRBV18	TRBD1	few	TRBJ1-1	CASSLGTGMNTEAFF	TGTGCCAGCTCACTCGGGACAGGGATGAACACTGAAGCTTTCTTT
TRBV6-2/TRBV6-3	.	many	TRBJ1-5	CASSSAGISNQPQHF	TGTGCCAGCTCGTCGGCGGGGATCTCCAATCAGCCCCAGCATTTT
TRBV20-1	.	.	TRBJ1-6	CSARTNRNSPLHF	TGCAGTGCTAGAACTAACAGGAATTCACCCCTCCACTTT
TRBV6-6	.	.	TRBJ2-2	CASSYIGTNTGELFF	TGTGCCAGCAGTTACATAGGGACGAACACCGGGGAGCTGTTTTTT
TRBV29-1	.	many	TRBJ2-1	CSVGGIEQFF	TGCAGCGTTGGGGGGATTGAGCAGTTCTTC
TRBV5-6	TRBD1	many	TRBJ2-7	CASSLGWTGASEQYF	TGTGCCAGCAGCTTGGGGTGGACAGGGGCCTCCGAGCAGTACTTC
TRBV4-1	.	many	TRBJ1-2	CASSPQTDYGYTF	TGCGCCAGCAGCCCCCAGACTGACTATGGCTACACCTTC
TRBV4-1	TRBD1	many	TRBJ2-5	CASSQVQGGILQETQYF	TGCGCCAGCAGCCAAGTACAGGGGGGTATTTTGCAGGAGACCCAGTACTTC
TRBV7-8	.	.	TRBJ1-2	CASSYRVSRYGYTF	TGTGCCAGCAGCTACAGGGTGTCTCGCTATGGCTACACCTTC
TRBV27	.	many	TRBJ2-3	CASSLIWGDTQYF	TGTGCCAGCAGTTTAATCTGGGGGGATACGCAGTATTTT